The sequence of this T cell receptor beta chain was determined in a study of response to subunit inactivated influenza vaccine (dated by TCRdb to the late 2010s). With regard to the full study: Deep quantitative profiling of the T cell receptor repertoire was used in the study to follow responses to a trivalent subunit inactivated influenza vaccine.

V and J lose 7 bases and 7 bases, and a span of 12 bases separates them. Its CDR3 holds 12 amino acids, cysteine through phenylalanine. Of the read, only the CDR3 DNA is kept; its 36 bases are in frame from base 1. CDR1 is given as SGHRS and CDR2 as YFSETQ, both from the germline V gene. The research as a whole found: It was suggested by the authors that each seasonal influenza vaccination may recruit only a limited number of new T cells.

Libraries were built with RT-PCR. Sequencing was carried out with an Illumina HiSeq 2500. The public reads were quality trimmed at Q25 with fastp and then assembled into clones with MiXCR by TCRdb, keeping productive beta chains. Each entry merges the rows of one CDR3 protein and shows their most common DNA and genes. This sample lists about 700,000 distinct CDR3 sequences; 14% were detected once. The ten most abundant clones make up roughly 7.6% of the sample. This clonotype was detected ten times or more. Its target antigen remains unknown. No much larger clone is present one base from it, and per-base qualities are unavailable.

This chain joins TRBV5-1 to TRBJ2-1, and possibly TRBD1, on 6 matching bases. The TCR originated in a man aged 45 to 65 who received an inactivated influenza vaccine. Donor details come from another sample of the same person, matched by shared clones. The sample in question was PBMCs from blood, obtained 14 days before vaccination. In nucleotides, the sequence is TGCGCCAGCCGAGACAGGTTTAATGAGCAGTTCTTC. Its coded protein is CASRDRFNEQFF.